A selection of T cell receptor beta chains follows, all from one sample in a study of blood T cell repertoires in COVID-19. Clones were read by immunoSEQ multiplex PCR, and TCRdb kept only the in-frame ones, dropping some. The table includes about 330,000 clones, roughly 90% detected once. The specimen sequenced was PBMCs or T cells enriched from blood (not recorded which). The receptor source for this set is a woman in her twenties or thirties who had recovered from COVID-19. The CDR3 runs from the conserved cysteine through the conserved F or W. Fields, in order: D gene, V gene, clone size, J gene, CDR3 DNA, CDR3 protein. The D gene is left open where the match is weak. For some rows the clone size is stated as once, few or many, or as a class when expanded; others skip it.

D: TRBD1; V: TRBV19; size: .; J: TRBJ1-6; DNA: TGTGCCAGTAGTATAGATTCCTTTCGGACAGGGGAATCACCCCTCCACTTT; CDR3: CASSIDSFRTGESPLHF
D: .; V: TRBV2; size: .; J: TRBJ1-1; DNA: TGTGCCAGCAGTGTTCGTGGCAGGGTGGCGAACACTGAAGCTTTCTTT; CDR3: CASSVRGRVANTEAFF
D: .; V: TRBV19; size: .; J: TRBJ1-2; DNA: TGTGCCAGTAATATTGGACAGTATGGCTACACCTTC; CDR3: CASNIGQYGYTF
D: .; V: TRBV12-3/TRBV12-4; size: .; J: TRBJ1-2; DNA: TGTGCCAGCAGCTCGGACAGAAACTATGGCTACACCTTC; CDR3: CASSSDRNYGYTF
D: .; V: TRBV4-3; size: .; J: TRBJ2-5; DNA: TGCGCCAGCAGCCAAACGGGGGGCGAGGAGACCCAGTACTTC; CDR3: CASSQTGGEETQYF
D: TRBD1; V: TRBV6-5; size: .; J: TRBJ2-2; DNA: TGTGCCAGCAGACCCGACAGGGGGCTCGCCGGGGAGCTGTTTTTT; CDR3: CASRPDRGLAGELFF
D: .; V: TRBV11-3; size: once; J: TRBJ1-1; DNA: TGTGCCAGCAGCTTTGGGGGCGGAGGAAACACTGAAGCTTTCTTT; CDR3: CASSFGGGGNTEAFF
D: TRBD1; V: TRBV11-3; size: few; J: TRBJ2-7; DNA: TGTGCCAGCGGGACAGGGGACCGGCAGTACTTC; CDR3: CASGTGDRQYF
D: .; V: TRBV11-2; size: .; J: TRBJ1-1; DNA: TGTGCCAGCAGCTCCCGTGAAGCTTTCTTT; CDR3: CASSSREAFF
D: .; V: TRBV7-2; size: .; J: TRBJ2-1; DNA: TGTGCCAGCAGCTCGACCTCGGGGTGGTACAATGAGCAGTTCTTC; CDR3: CASSSTSGWYNEQFF
D: .; V: TRBV14; size: once; J: TRBJ1-6; DNA: TGTGCCAGCAGCCAAGCAGACAGACTACAGGGACGACGGTGGAGTTCCTATAATTCACCCCTCCACTTT; CDR3: CASSQADRLQGRRWSSYNSPLHF
D: .; V: TRBV4-1; size: .; J: TRBJ2-1; DNA: TGCGCCAGCAGCCATCTCTATGAGCAGTTCTTC; CDR3: CASSHLYEQFF
D: TRBD1; V: TRBV28; size: .; J: TRBJ1-1; DNA: TGTGCCAGCAGCCCCTGGGACAGGTTGAACACTGAAGCTTTCTTT; CDR3: CASSPWDRLNTEAFF
D: .; V: TRBV19; size: .; J: TRBJ1-1; DNA: TGTGCCAGTAGTATATCGGACGGGAAAGCTTTCTTT; CDR3: CASSISDGKAFF
D: TRBD2; V: TRBV7-2; size: .; J: TRBJ2-1; DNA: TGTGCCAGCAGCTTAGCGGGGAGCGGGACTTACAATGAGCAGTTCTTC; CDR3: CASSLAGSGTYNEQFF
D: .; V: TRBV3-1/TRBV3-2; size: few; J: TRBJ1-2; DNA: TGTGCCAGCAGCCAAGCGGGGGTTAATGGCTACACCTTC; CDR3: CASSQAGVNGYTF
D: .; V: TRBV5-4; size: .; J: TRBJ1-1; DNA: TGTGCCAGCAGCCTACAGGCCCCCATGAACACTGAAGCTTTCTTT; CDR3: CASSLQAPMNTEAFF
D: .; V: TRBV15; size: once; J: TRBJ1-6; DNA: TGTGCCACCAGCAGAGATCGGGAATCACCCCTCCACTTT; CDR3: CATSRDRESPLHF
D: .; V: TRBV2; size: .; J: TRBJ1-2; DNA: TGTGCCAGCAGTGGGGAGTATAGGCTGAGCTACACCTTC; CDR3: CASSGEYRLSYTF
D: .; V: TRBV6-5; size: .; J: TRBJ1-2; DNA: TGTGCCAGCAAAATCGTGACAGACACCTATGGCTACACCTTC; CDR3: CASKIVTDTYGYTF
D: TRBD1; V: TRBV5-1; size: .; J: TRBJ1-2; DNA: TGCGCCAGCAGCTGGGGGACAGGGGATAACTATGGCTACACCTTC; CDR3: CASSWGTGDNYGYTF
D: TRBD2; V: TRBV4-1; size: .; J: TRBJ2-2; DNA: TGCGCCAGCAGCCAAGATCCGATGGGACTATACACCGGGGAGCTGTTTTTT; CDR3: CASSQDPMGLYTGELFF
D: TRBD2; V: TRBV3-1/TRBV3-2; size: .; J: TRBJ2-1; DNA: TGTGCCAGCAGCCCCAGACTAGCGGGGGGCCGGCAAGTGTTCTTC; CDR3: CASSPRLAGGRQVFF
D: TRBD1; V: TRBV5-4; size: .; J: TRBJ2-5; DNA: TGTGCCAGCAGCATACTGAGGGACAGGGGCGAAGAGACCCAGTACTTC; CDR3: CASSILRDRGEETQYF
D: .; V: TRBV5-8; size: .; J: TRBJ2-7; DNA: TGTGCCAGCAGCCGCGGGACAGCCTCTGGGTACGAGCAGTACTTC; CDR3: CASSRGTASGYEQYF
D: TRBD2; V: TRBV23-1; size: .; J: TRBJ2-3; DNA: TGCGCCAGCAGTCAATCTACCACGGGGGCGGGAGGGAACTGCACAGATACGCAGTATTTT; CDR3: CASSQSTTGAGGNCTDTQYF
D: .; V: TRBV7-8; size: .; J: TRBJ1-5; DNA: TGTGCCAGCAGCCTCCCCGGGAGGTCGGATCAGCCCCAGCATTTT; CDR3: CASSLPGRSDQPQHF
D: .; V: TRBV24-1; size: .; J: TRBJ2-5; DNA: TGTGCCACCAGTGATGTGGAGCAAGAGACCCAGTACTTC; CDR3: CATSDVEQETQYF
D: TRBD2; V: TRBV5-1; size: .; J: TRBJ2-1; DNA: TGCGCCAGCAGCTTGTATCCTAGCGGGGGGGCCACGATCCCCTACAATGAGCAGTTCTTC; CDR3: CASSLYPSGGATIPYNEQFF
D: .; V: TRBV3-1/TRBV3-2; size: .; J: TRBJ1-4; DNA: TGTGCCAGCAGCCTATGGCTTGGGGCGCCGATTGGTGAAAAACTGTTTTTT; CDR3: CASSLWLGAPIGEKLFF
D: TRBD2; V: TRBV10-3; size: .; J: TRBJ2-1; DNA: TGTGCCATCAGTGAGGGACTAGCCAATGAGCAGTTCTTC; CDR3: CAISEGLANEQFF
D: .; V: TRBV28; size: .; J: TRBJ1-5; DNA: TGTGCCAGCAGTTTAGTCAGGGATAGGGGAAAAGGCAATCAGCCCCAGCATTTT; CDR3: CASSLVRDRGKGNQPQHF
D: .; V: TRBV11-2; size: .; J: TRBJ1-5; DNA: TGTGCCAGCAGCTTTTGTAGGGGATTCAATCAGCCCCAGCATTTT; CDR3: CASSFCRGFNQPQHF
D: .; V: TRBV19; size: once; J: TRBJ2-1; DNA: TGTGCCAGTAGTATAGGACTTATTGAGCAGTTCTTC; CDR3: CASSIGLIEQFF
D: .; V: TRBV28; size: .; J: TRBJ2-7; DNA: TGTGCCAGCAGTTTGGGGACTGGCCCCTACGAGCAGTACTTC; CDR3: CASSLGTGPYEQYF
D: TRBD1; V: TRBV6-5; size: .; J: TRBJ2-7; DNA: TGTGCCAGCAGTTACTCCGGGACAGGGATGGACGAGCAGTACTTC; CDR3: CASSYSGTGMDEQYF
D: .; V: TRBV6-5; size: .; J: TRBJ1-1; DNA: TGTGCCAGCAGTTTAACGACAGGGAACACTGAAGCTTTCTTT; CDR3: CASSLTTGNTEAFF
D: .; V: TRBV28; size: .; J: TRBJ1-3; DNA: TGTGCCAGCAGTTTTGCGGGTAGCTCTGGAAACACCATATATTTT; CDR3: CASSFAGSSGNTIYF
D: TRBD1; V: TRBV6-2/TRBV6-3; size: .; J: TRBJ1-2; DNA: TGTGCCAGCAGTTCCCGGGACAGGGGAACCGGCGGCTACACCTTC; CDR3: CASSSRDRGTGGYTF
D: TRBD1; V: TRBV6-6; size: .; J: TRBJ2-2; DNA: TGTGCCAGCCGGACAGGGGGGGACACCGGGGAGCTGTTTTTT; CDR3: CASRTGGDTGELFF
D: .; V: TRBV29-1; size: .; J: TRBJ2-6; DNA: TGCAGCGTTGAAGGGGGGGTTTATGGGGCCAACGTCCTGACTTTC; CDR3: CSVEGGVYGANVLTF
D: TRBD2; V: TRBV11-2; size: .; J: TRBJ2-7; DNA: TGTGCCAGCAGCTTCAGTTTAGCGGGAGGGAGCGGCGAGCAGTACTTC; CDR3: CASSFSLAGGSGEQYF
D: TRBD1; V: TRBV11-2; size: .; J: TRBJ2-3; DNA: TGTGCCAGCAGCTGGGACAGGGGAGATACGCAGTATTTT; CDR3: CASSWDRGDTQYF
D: TRBD2; V: TRBV7-2; size: .; J: TRBJ2-2; DNA: TGTGCCAGCAGCCAAGGACTAGCGGGAGTATCCGGGGAGCTGTTTTTT; CDR3: CASSQGLAGVSGELFF
D: TRBD1; V: TRBV28; size: .; J: TRBJ2-7; DNA: TGTGCCAGTAAGACAGGGTACGAGCAGTACTTC; CDR3: CASKTGYEQYF
D: TRBD1; V: TRBV6-1; size: .; J: TRBJ1-5; DNA: TGTGCCAGCAGTGACCAACAGGGGGCGAGCAATCAGCCCCAGCATTTT; CDR3: CASSDQQGASNQPQHF
D: TRBD2; V: TRBV24-1; size: .; J: TRBJ2-3; DNA: TGTGCCACCAGTGATTTGTTTAGCGGGAGGGACGGTACGCAGTATTTT; CDR3: CATSDLFSGRDGTQYF
D: TRBD1; V: TRBV9; size: .; J: TRBJ1-1; DNA: TGTGCCAGCAGCGCAACCGGGACAGGGAACACTGAAGCTTTCTTT; CDR3: CASSATGTGNTEAFF
D: .; V: TRBV5-6; size: .; J: TRBJ2-7; DNA: TGTGCCAGCAGCTTGGTTACAGGGACCGAGCAGTACTTC; CDR3: CASSLVTGTEQYF
D: TRBD1; V: TRBV10-3; size: .; J: TRBJ1-2; DNA: TGTGCCACCTCCCAGGGGACAGGGGGCGGCGGCTACACCTTC; CDR3: CATSQGTGGGGYTF
D: .; V: TRBV6-5; size: .; J: TRBJ2-7; DNA: TGTGCCAGCAGCCCGGCGGGCGGGACCTACGAGCAGTACTTC; CDR3: CASSPAGGTYEQYF
D: .; V: TRBV7-2; size: .; J: TRBJ1-2; DNA: TGTGCCAGCAGCAACCGACAGGTTTACGGCTACACCTTC; CDR3: CASSNRQVYGYTF
D: TRBD2; V: TRBV7-9; size: .; J: TRBJ2-2; DNA: TGTGCCAGCAGGGGAGGGACGAACACCGGGGAGCTGTTTTTT; CDR3: CASRGGTNTGELFF